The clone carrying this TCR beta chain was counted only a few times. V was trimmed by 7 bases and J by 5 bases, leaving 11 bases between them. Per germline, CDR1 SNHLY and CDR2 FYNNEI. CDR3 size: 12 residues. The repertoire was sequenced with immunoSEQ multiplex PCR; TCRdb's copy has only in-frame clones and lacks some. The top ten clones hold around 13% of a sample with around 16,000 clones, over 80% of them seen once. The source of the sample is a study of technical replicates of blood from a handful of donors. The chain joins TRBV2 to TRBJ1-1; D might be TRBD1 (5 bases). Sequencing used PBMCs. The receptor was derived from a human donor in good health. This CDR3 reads CASTLGVTEAFF. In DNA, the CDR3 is TGTGCCAGCACTCTAGGGGTAACTGAAGCTTTCTTT. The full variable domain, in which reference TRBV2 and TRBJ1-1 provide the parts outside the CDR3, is EPEVTQTPSHQVTQMGQEVILRCVPISNHLYFYWYRQILGQKVEFLVSFYNNEISEKSEIFDDQFSVERPDGSNFTLKIRSTKLEDSAMYFCASTLGVTEAFFGQGTRLTVV.